The 6 T cell receptor beta chains below were found in one sample sequenced in a study of shared clonotypes between healthy human individuals. Clones were sequenced by immunoSEQ multiplex PCR, and TCRdb holds only the in-frame ones, with some missing. Among some 1 million clones listed, about 75% were seen once. Sequenced sample: memory CD4+ T cells sorted from blood. Subset denoted: CD45RA-negative fraction. The receptors were gathered from a man aged 18 to 30 in good health.

Comments on this clone: This may be a read error, as it is one base from a much larger clone. This specimen includes other DNA sequences encoding the same CDR3. This chain links TRBV7-2 with TRBJ2-7, with D unresolved. CDR3 length equals 11 residues. Germline CDR1 is SGHTA and CDR2 is FQGNSA. V shed 2 bases and J shed 4 bases, with 3 bases lying between them. CDR3 loop: CASSLKYEQYF. In nucleotides, the CDR3 is TGTGCCAGCAGCTTAAAGTACGAGCAGTACTTC.

The chain employs TRBV5-1 and TRBJ2-5; the D gene is possibly TRBD1 (6 bases). Germline loops: CDR1 SGHRS, CDR2 YFSETQ. The CDR3 covers 14 residues. Trimming took off 1 base at V and 2 bases at J, with 9 bases between the two ends. CDR3 amino acids: CASSLPGVQETQYF. DNA of the CDR3: TGCGCCAGCAGCTTGCCAGGGGTACAAGAGACCCAGTACTTC.

The chain combines TRBV5-4 with TRBJ1-2; the match to TRBD1 covers 8 bases. CDR3 length: 17 residues. V lost 6 bases and J lost 2; bases outside the gene matches: 15. Per the germline V gene, CDR1 is SGHNT and CDR2 is YYREEE (reference sequence). In nucleotides, the CDR3 is TGTGCCAGCACCCTAGGGGGACAGGTTAGCGGAAACTATGGCTACACCTTC. This encodes CASTLGGQVSGNYGYTF.

This clone was detected many times. Within the sample, other DNA sequences also encode this same CDR3. V and J are TRBV27 and TRBJ2-3; no clear D gene. This CDR3 is built from 11 residues. The germline CDR1 and CDR2 sequences are MNHEY and SMNVEV (reference sequence). Trimming pared 4 bases from V and 5 bases from J, leaving 4 bases between. The CDR3 loop is CASSWGDTQYF. CDR3 nucleotides: TGTGCCAGCAGTTGGGGAGATACGCAGTATTTT.

This chain connects TRBV27 to TRBJ1-5, with 11 nucleotides matching TRBD1. The CDR3 sequence is 15 residues long. J was trimmed by 2 bases and V by 8 bases; bases with no gene match: 5. The germline gives CDR1 MNHEY, CDR2 SMNVEV (reference sequence). In DNA form, the CDR3 reads TGTGCCAGCGGACAGGGGGCAGTCGGCAATCAGCCCCAGCATTTT. It yields the protein CASGQGAVGNQPQHF.

This clone has only a few counts. The genes are TRBV7-2 and TRBJ1-5; possible D gene TRBD1, 5 bases. From germline, CDR1 is SGHTA and CDR2 FQGNSA. V lost 5 bases and J 7 bases, leaving 15 bases between the germline ends. The CDR3 contains 14 residues. The CDR3 spells CASSQSGTKQPQHF. For the CDR3, the DNA is TGTGCCAGCAGCCAAAGTGGGACCAAACAGCCCCAGCATTTT.